These 9 T cell receptor beta chains originate from one sample sequenced in a study of cytomegalovirus exposure and HLA in healthy donors. PCR used 60 Vbeta primers and 13 Jbeta primers. Profiled with immunoSEQ multiplex PCR; TCRdb holds only in-frame clones, not every one. The profile shows 90,000 to 150,000 clones, roughly 65% of them singletons. Sequenced sample: PBMCs. These receptors were collected from a man aged 35 to 55 in good health and CMV-seropositive.

This clone was counted between two and nine times. The CDR3, as DNA: TGTGCCAGCAGTCGACAGATAACAAGTGAGCAGTTCTTC. Translating gives CASSRQITSEQFF. The rearrangement links TRBV2 to TRBJ2-1; possible D gene TRBD1, 5 bases. This CDR3 is 13 amino acids long. V lost 5 bases and J 9 bases, leaving 14 bases between the germline ends. Germline V gene lookup returns CDR1 SNHLY and CDR2 FYNNEI.

The CDR3 here is CASSYGLATDTQYF. CDR3 DNA sequence: TGTGCCAGCAGCTACGGACTAGCGACAGATACGCAGTATTTT. This chain joins TRBV7-3 and TRBJ2-3, with 9 bases identical to TRBD2. The CDR3 length is 14 residues. V lost 4 bases to trimming and J lost 3 bases; unmatched junction nucleotides: 2. Germline CDR1 reads SGHTA; CDR2 reads FQGTGA.

The chain carries TRBV2 and TRBJ2-7; 14 bases line up with TRBD2. The germline CDR1 and CDR2 sequences are SNHLY and FYNNEI. The CDR3 extends over 15 amino acids. The junction had 1 base not matched to a gene; V was cut back by 6 bases and J by 0 bases. The CDR3 DNA follows: TGTGCCAGCAGCGGACTAGCGGGGGGCTCCTACGAGCAGTACTTC. Its protein is CASSGLAGGSYEQYF.

The gene calls are TRBV9 and TRBJ2-3; TRBD2 matches 7 bases. V was pared by 0 bases and J by 2 bases, with 9 bases of the junction left unmatched. This CDR3 contains 17 residues. Germline CDR1 is SGDLS and CDR2 is YYNGEE. The CDR3 DNA reads as TGTGCCAGCAGCGTAGCACCTAATAGCGGGCTCACAGATACGCAGTATTTT. Its protein is CASSVAPNSGLTDTQYF.

The rearrangement uses TRBV5-4 and TRBJ2-7; D call uncertain. V lost 2 bases, J lost 6 bases, and 12 bases lay in between. There are 13 residues in the CDR3. CDR1 is SGHNT, CDR2 YYREEE, per germline (reference sequence). In DNA form, the CDR3 reads TGTGCCAGCAGCTTCGGCCAGGTCGGCGAGCAGTACTTC. Protein sequence: CASSFGQVGEQYF.

V gene TRBV29-1 combines with J gene TRBJ2-7, with 7 bases lining up with TRBD2. The CDR3 is 12 residues long. J lost 3 bases, V lost 5 bases, and 4 bases had no gene match. Germline values: CDR1 SQVTM, CDR2 ANQGSEA. The CDR3 sequence is CSVSLADYEQYF. The CDR3 DNA follows: TGCAGCGTTAGCCTAGCGGACTACGAGCAGTACTTC.

The chain combines TRBV5-6 with TRBJ2-7, with 9 nucleotides matching TRBD1. This CDR3 has 17 residues. Trimming took 4 bases from V and 7 from J; bases not matched to a gene: 18. Germline V CDR1 and CDR2: SGHDT, YYEEEE. CDR3 coding DNA: TGTGCCAGCAGCCCCGCCGGGACAGGGACGTTTTCGGGGGAGCAGTACTTC. Translation gives CASSPAGTGTFSGEQYF.

The rearrangement joins TRBV4-2 to TRBJ2-7; TRBD1 matches at 7 bases. The CDR3 covers 15 residues. Germline V gene sequence: CDR1 LGHNA, CDR2 YNFKEQ. After removal of 1 base from V and 4 bases from J, the junction contained 7 bases not matched to a gene. The CDR3 is CASSQGQGVSYEQYF. CDR3 bases: TGTGCCAGCAGCCAAGGGCAGGGGGTTTCGTACGAGCAGTACTTC.

The chain is built from TRBV7-2 and TRBJ1-2; D might be TRBD1 (6 bases). The V and J ends lost 5 bases and 0 bases respectively, with 7 bases between them. The CDR3 runs to 13 residues. Germline CDR1 and CDR2: SGHTA and FQGNSA. CDR3: CASSAGANYGYTF. Here the CDR3 DNA reads TGTGCCAGCAGCGCAGGGGCTAACTATGGCTACACCTTC.